Each of the 15 T cell receptor beta chains below was sequenced from the same sample in a study of TIL therapy for anti-PD-1-resistant metastatic lung cancer listed by TCRdb under 2021. The immunoSEQ v3 hsTCRB kit was used to amplify TCR beta CDR3 regions from genomic DNA through bias-controlled multiplex PCR. In its TCRdb copy, this immuneACCESS table keeps in-frame sequences only and misses some clones. Where compared with another copy, unresolved V genes explain less than half of these, and the others have no known cause. Within this sample are 55,000 to 70,000 clones, with over 75% of them counted one time only. The top ten clones comprise about 2.5% of the sample. In light of the paper, this sample's time point label describes: pre-treatment sample, taken before nivolumab and TIL therapy. Sequencing used blood, obtained at baseline. These receptors came from a person aged 25 to 85 with non-small cell lung cancer.

Concerning this clone: Compared with germline, one end of the junction differs, possibly owing to a read error. The chain employs TRBV5-4 and TRBJ1-4; TRBD1 is a possible D gene (6 bases). CDR1 SGHNT and CDR2 YYREEE come from the germline V gene (reference sequence). CDR3 size: 12 residues. The CDR3 DNA sequence: TGTGCCAGCAGCCAAAACTCCGGGACACCTCATTTT. As protein: CASSQNSGTPHF.

The rearrangement joins TRBV13 to TRBJ2-4, with a possible D match to TRBD2 (5 bases). This CDR3 region has 14 residues. The V gene's germline CDR1 is PRHDT and CDR2 FYEKMQ (reference sequence). Trimming left V 2 bases short and J 6 bases short, with 11 bases between. The CDR3 loop reads CASSLYSGINIQYF. The DNA of the CDR3 is TGTGCCAGCAGCTTATACAGCGGTATAAACATTCAGTACTTC.

The gene calls are TRBV12-3 or TRBV12-4 and TRBJ2-7, with D unclear. The CDR3 spans 13 residues. Trimming shortened V by 1 base and J by 2 bases, and 6 bases separated the two germline ends. In DNA form, the CDR3 reads TGTGCCAGCAGTTTAGTAGCCCCCTACGAGCAGTACTTC. Its protein is CASSLVAPYEQYF.

The genes are TRBV28 and TRBJ2-7; D gene ambiguous. Trimming pared 6 bases from V and 1 base from J, leaving 7 bases between. CDR3 length: 12 amino acids. Germline V CDR1 and CDR2: MDHEN, SYDVKM. The CDR3: CASSPPSYEQYF. The CDR3, as DNA: TGTGCCAGCAGCCCCCCTTCCTACGAGCAGTACTTC.

This chain joins TRBV2 and TRBJ2-2, with a possible D match to TRBD2 (6 bases). This CDR3 has 15 amino acids. Germline assignment: CDR1 SNHLY and CDR2 FYNNEI. The ends were cut back, 7 bases at V and 6 bases at J, with 18 bases in the middle. The CDR3 loop reads CASMAGRLTAGELFF. The CDR3 DNA reads as TGTGCCAGCATGGCGGGACGGCTGACCGCCGGGGAGCTGTTTTTT.

V gene TRBV11-2 combines with J gene TRBJ1-4; no firm D call. CDR1 is SGHAT, CDR2 FQNNGV, per germline. Trimming took off 0 bases at V and 11 bases at J, with 13 bases between the two ends. The CDR3 is 14 residues long. Here the CDR3 reads CASSLDPSGLKLFF. Written as DNA, the CDR3 is TGTGCCAGCAGCTTAGACCCGTCTGGTCTCAAACTGTTTTTT.

The chain is built from TRBV3-1 (or the pseudogene TRBV3-2) and TRBJ1-1, with TRBD1 matching over 12 bases. The V and J ends lost 4 bases and 10 bases, in that order; junction bases with no gene match: 13. The CDR3 loop spans 16 amino acids. CDR1 LGHDT and CDR2 YNNKEL come from the germline V gene (reference sequence). CDR3 amino acids: CASSPYSGDRGRGAFF. The CDR3 DNA reads TGTGCCAGCAGCCCCTATAGCGGGGACAGGGGGCGCGGAGCTTTCTTT.

The chain has TRBV27 and TRBJ2-3, with 7 bases matching TRBD1. This CDR3 contains 17 residues. V was clipped by 5 bases and J by 2 bases; unmatched bases: 13. Germline CDR1 and CDR2: MNHEY and SMNVEV (reference sequence). The CDR3 here is CASSIQGHPSNTDTQYF. The CDR3 coding sequence is TGTGCCAGCAGTATACAGGGGCATCCCTCCAACACAGATACGCAGTATTTT.

The table lists this clone with a count of one. The J gene is TRBJ1-4, the V gene TRBV6-5, with D maybe TRBD1 (6 bases). Germline-derived CDR1 and CDR2 are MNHEY and SVGAGI. This CDR3 has 13 residues. Trimming removed 4 bases from V and 7 bases from J, with 10 bases in between. CDR3 nucleotides: TGTGCCAGCAGTTGGGGGGCTGGTGAAAAACTGTTTTTT. Its protein product is CASSWGAGEKLFF.

This chain links TRBV7-2 with TRBJ1-2; a possible D gene is TRBD1 (5 bases). V lost 1 base and J lost 2, with 11 bases in between. The CDR3 is 15 amino acids. The germline gives CDR1 SGHTA, CDR2 FQGNSA. The CDR3: CASSLVGGLNYGYTF. Here the CDR3 DNA reads TGTGCCAGCAGCTTAGTCGGGGGACTGAACTATGGCTACACCTTC.

The chain combines TRBV3-1 (or the pseudogene TRBV3-2) with TRBJ1-1; tentatively, D is TRBD1 (5 bases). CDR1 and CDR2 from the germline V gene are LGHDT and YNNKEL (reference sequence). The CDR3 covers 16 residues. Trimming stripped 2 bases from V and 1 base from J, with 14 bases between. As DNA, the CDR3 is TGTGCCAGCAGCCAACCCTCCTGGGGGGGGAACACTGAAGCTTTCTTT. This gives the protein CASSQPSWGGNTEAFF.

The chain has TRBV27 and TRBJ2-3; TRBD2 agrees at 12 bases. CDR3 length equals 17 residues. Germline CDR1 reads MNHEY; CDR2 reads SMNVEV (reference sequence). The V segment lost 1 base and the J segment 6 bases; nucleotides outside the gene matches: 8. CDR3 protein: CASSLLSSGRAGDTQYF. In DNA form, the CDR3 reads TGTGCCAGCAGTTTATTGTCTAGCGGGAGGGCCGGGGATACGCAGTATTTT.

The chain joins TRBV3-1 (or the pseudogene TRBV3-2) to TRBJ2-2; the match to TRBD1 covers 9 bases. V lost 6 bases, J lost 3 bases, and 5 bases stayed unmatched. This CDR3 is 15 amino acids long. Germline CDR1 and CDR2: LGHDT and YNNKEL (reference sequence). DNA for the CDR3: TGTGCCAGCAGTCGCCGGGACAGGGACACCGGGGAGCTGTTTTTT. Its protein product is CASSRRDRDTGELFF.

This chain uses TRBV5-1 with TRBJ2-6; D is unresolved. This CDR3 is built from 16 residues. Germline V gene sequence: CDR1 SGHRS, CDR2 YFSETQ. V lost 0 bases and J lost 2, with 9 bases in between. CDR3 region: CASSLGFGAGANVLTF. Written as DNA, the CDR3 is TGCGCCAGCAGCTTGGGGTTCGGAGCTGGGGCCAACGTCCTGACTTTC.

In this sample, this clone turned up a few times. The chain links TRBV9 to TRBJ2-3; possible D gene TRBD2, 7 bases. CDR3 length equals 16 residues. V lost 2 bases and J lost 4, with 17 bases in between. From germline, CDR1 is SGDLS and CDR2 YYNGEE. For the CDR3, the DNA is TGTGCCAGCAGCGTTCGTGGGGGGGCCGACGCAGATACGCAGTATTTT. It encodes CASSVRGGADADTQYF.